This record concerns one T cell receptor (beta chain) sequence. These data are taken from a study of cytomegalovirus exposure and HLA in healthy donors. Primers: 60 Vbeta forward and 13 Jbeta reverse. The protocol was immunoSEQ multiplex PCR, while the TCRdb copy is restricted to in-frame clones and leaves out a portion. This sample's clone table lists some 71,000 clones. CDR1 and CDR2 (germline): SGHRS, YFSETQ. This CDR3 contains 16 residues. V gave up 3 bases and J gave up 9 bases; unmatched junction bases: 13. The source material was PBMCs. The chain couples TRBV5-1 to TRBJ2-3; 10 bases fit TRBD2. The receptor was derived from a woman aged 25 to 39 in good health and CMV-seronegative. CDR3 DNA sequence: TGCGCCAGCAGCTCCCAAGTACTAGCGGGAAGTGGCACGCAGTATTTT. Encoded protein: CASSSQVLAGSGTQYF.